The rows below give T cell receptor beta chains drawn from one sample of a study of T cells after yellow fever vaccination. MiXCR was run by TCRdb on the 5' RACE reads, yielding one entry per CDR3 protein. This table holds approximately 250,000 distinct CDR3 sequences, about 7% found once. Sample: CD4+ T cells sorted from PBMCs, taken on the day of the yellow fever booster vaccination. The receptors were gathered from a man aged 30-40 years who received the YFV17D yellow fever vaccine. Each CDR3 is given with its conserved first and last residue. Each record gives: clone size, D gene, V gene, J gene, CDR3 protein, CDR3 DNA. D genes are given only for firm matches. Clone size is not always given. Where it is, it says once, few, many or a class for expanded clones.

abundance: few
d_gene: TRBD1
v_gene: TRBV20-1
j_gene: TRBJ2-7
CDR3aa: CSARDRQGAVYEQYF
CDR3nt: TGCAGTGCTAGAGATCGCCAGGGGGCGGTCTACGAGCAGTACTTC

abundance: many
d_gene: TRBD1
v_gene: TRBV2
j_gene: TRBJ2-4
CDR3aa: CASSPRGQGPNIQYF
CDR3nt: TGTGCCAGCAGTCCTAGGGGACAGGGGCCGAACATTCAGTACTTC

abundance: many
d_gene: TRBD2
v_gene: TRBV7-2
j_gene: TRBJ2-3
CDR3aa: CASSSTGGADTQYF
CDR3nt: TGTGCCAGCAGCTCGACCGGGGGGGCAGATACGCAGTATTTT

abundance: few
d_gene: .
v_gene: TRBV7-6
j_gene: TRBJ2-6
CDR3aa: CASSLHRVGAGANVLTF
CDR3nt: TGTGCCAGCAGCCTTCACAGGGTTGGGGCTGGGGCCAACGTCCTGACTTTC

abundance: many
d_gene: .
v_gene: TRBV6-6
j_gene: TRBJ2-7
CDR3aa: CASSYREAEQYF
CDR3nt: TGTGCCAGCAGTTACCGAGAGGCCGAGCAGTACTTC

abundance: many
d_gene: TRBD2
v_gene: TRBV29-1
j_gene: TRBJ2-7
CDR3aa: CSVRFSSGSSYEQYF
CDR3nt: TGCAGCGTCCGATTTAGTAGCGGGAGCTCCTACGAGCAGTACTTC

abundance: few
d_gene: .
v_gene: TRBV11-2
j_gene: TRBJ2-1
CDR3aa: CASSFFNQGGNEQFF
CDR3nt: TGTGCCAGCAGCTTCTTCAACCAGGGCGGCAATGAGCAGTTCTTC

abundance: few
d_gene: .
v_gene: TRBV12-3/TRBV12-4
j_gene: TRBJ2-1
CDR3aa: CASSGGETHNEQFF
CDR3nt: TGTGCCAGCAGTGGAGGTGAGACCCACAATGAGCAGTTCTTC

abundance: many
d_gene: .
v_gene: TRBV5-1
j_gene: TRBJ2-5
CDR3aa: CASSLASGSQETQYF
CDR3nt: TGCGCCAGCAGCTTGGCTTCGGGCTCCCAAGAGACCCAGTACTTC

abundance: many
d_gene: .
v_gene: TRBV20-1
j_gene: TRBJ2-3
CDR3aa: CSAREAGNTDTQYF
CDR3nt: TGCAGTGCTAGAGAAGCGGGTAACACAGATACGCAGTATTTT

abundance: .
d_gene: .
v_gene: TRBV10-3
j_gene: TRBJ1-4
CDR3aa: CAIRPTGEEKLFF
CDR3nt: TGTGCCATCCGACCGACAGGAGAGGAAAAACTGTTTTTT

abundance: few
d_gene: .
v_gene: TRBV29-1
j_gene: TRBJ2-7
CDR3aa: CSVADYKEYEQYF
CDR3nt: TGCAGCGTGGCGGACTACAAGGAGTACGAGCAGTACTTC

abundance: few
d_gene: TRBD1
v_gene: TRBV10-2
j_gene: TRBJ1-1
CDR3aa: CASGGFGTGANTEAFF
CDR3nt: TGCGCCAGTGGCGGGTTCGGGACAGGGGCTAACACTGAAGCTTTCTTT

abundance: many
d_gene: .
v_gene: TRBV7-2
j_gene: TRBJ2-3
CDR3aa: CASSSRWADTQYF
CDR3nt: TGTGCCAGCAGCTCGAGATGGGCAGATACGCAGTATTTT

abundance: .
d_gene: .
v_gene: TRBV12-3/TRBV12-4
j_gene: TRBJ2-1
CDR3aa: CATHRRASLNNEQFF
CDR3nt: TGTGCCACCCACCGCCGGGCTAGTCTGAACAATGAGCAGTTCTTC

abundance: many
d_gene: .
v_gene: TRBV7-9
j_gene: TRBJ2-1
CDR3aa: CASSGGIGNEQFF
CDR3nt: TGTGCCAGCAGTGGAGGGATTGGCAATGAGCAGTTCTTC

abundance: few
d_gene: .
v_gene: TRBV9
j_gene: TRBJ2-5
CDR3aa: CASSKAGTIETQYF
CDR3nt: TGTGCCAGCAGCAAAGCCGGGACAATTGAGACCCAGTACTTC

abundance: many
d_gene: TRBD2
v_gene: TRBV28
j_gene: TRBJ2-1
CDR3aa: CASGRGRSNEQFF
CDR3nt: TGTGCCAGCGGGCGGGGGAGGTCCAATGAGCAGTTCTTC

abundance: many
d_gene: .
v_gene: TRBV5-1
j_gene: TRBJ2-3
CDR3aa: CASSLFTIGTDTQYF
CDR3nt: TGCGCCAGCAGCTTGTTTACTATAGGGACAGATACGCAGTATTTT

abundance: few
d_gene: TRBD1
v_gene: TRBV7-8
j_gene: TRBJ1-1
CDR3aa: CASSTGVPEAFF
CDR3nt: TGTGCCAGCAGCACAGGGGTACCTGAAGCTTTCTTT

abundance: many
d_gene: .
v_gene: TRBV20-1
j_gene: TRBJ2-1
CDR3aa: CSAKGDTFEQFF
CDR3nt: TGCAGTGCTAAGGGCGATACTTTTGAGCAGTTCTTC

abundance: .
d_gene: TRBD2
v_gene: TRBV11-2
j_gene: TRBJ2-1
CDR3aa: CASSLRYLLAGGNNEQFF
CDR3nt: TGTGCCAGCAGCTTAAGATACCTCCTAGCGGGAGGGAACAATGAGCAGTTCTTC

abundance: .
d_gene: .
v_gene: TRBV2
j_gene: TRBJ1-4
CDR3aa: CASSELTTGEKLFF
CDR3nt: TGTGCCAGCAGTGAATTGACAACGGGGGAAAAACTGTTTTTT

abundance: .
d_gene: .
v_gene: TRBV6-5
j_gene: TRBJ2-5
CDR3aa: CASINLRGTQYF
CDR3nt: TGTGCCAGCATTAACTTGCGGGGGACCCAGTACTTC

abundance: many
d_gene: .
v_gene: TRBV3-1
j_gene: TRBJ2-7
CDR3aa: CASSQFYEQYF
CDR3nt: TGTGCCAGCAGCCAATTTTACGAGCAGTACTTC

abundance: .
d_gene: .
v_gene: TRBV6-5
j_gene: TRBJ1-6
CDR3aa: CASSYSRVGSPLHF
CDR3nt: TGTGCCAGCAGTTACTCGAGGGTTGGTTCACCCCTCCACTTT

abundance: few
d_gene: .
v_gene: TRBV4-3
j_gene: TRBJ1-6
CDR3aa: CASSQRSPRGGPSPLHF
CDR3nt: TGCGCCAGCAGCCAAAGGAGCCCGCGGGGGGGTCCATCACCCCTCCACTTT

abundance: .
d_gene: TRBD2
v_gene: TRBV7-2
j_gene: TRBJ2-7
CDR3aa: CASSPAGDEQYF
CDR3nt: TGTGCCAGCAGCCCCGCGGGGGACGAGCAGTACTTC

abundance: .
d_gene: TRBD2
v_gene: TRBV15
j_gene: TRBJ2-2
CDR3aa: CATSRDAGGNTGELFF
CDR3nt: TGTGCCACCAGCAGAGATGCGGGAGGGAACACCGGGGAGCTGTTTTTT

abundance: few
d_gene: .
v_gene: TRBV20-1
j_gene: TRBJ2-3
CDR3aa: CSPKSAMYADTQYF
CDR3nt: TGCAGCCCAAAATCCGCGATGTATGCAGATACGCAGTATTTT

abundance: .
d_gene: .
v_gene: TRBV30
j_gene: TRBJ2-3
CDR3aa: CAWGIGTDTQYF
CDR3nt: TGTGCCTGGGGAATAGGCACAGATACGCAGTATTTT

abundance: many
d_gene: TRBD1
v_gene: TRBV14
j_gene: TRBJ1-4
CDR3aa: CASSQTTGLANEKLFF
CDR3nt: TGTGCCAGCAGCCAAACGACAGGGCTGGCTAATGAAAAACTGTTTTTT

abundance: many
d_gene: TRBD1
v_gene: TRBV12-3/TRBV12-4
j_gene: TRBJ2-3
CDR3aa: CASWDRGQDTQYF
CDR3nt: TGTGCCAGTTGGGACAGGGGGCAGGATACGCAGTATTTT

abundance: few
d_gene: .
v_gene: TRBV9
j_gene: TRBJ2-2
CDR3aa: CASSVAGRDTGELFF
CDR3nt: TGTGCCAGCAGCGTAGCAGGTAGAGACACCGGGGAGCTGTTTTTT

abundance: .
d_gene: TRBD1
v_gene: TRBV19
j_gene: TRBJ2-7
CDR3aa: CASSDLDRGHEQYF
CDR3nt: TGTGCCAGTAGTGACCTTGACAGGGGGCACGAGCAGTACTTC

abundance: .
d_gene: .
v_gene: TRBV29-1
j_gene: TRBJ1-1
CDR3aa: CSVEDARNTEAFF
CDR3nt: TGCAGCGTTGAAGATGCCAGGAACACTGAAGCTTTCTTT

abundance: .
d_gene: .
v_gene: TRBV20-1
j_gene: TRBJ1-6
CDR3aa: CSARGGKGSPLHF
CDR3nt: TGCAGTGCTAGAGGAGGGAAGGGTTCACCCCTCCACTTT

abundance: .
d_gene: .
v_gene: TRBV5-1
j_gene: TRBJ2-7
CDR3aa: CASSLGTQEGLRHF
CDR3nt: TGCGCCAGCAGCTTGGGGACCCAGGAAGGGCTGCGACACTTC

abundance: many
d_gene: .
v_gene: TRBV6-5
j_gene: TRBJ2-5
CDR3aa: CASSWGGPQETQYF
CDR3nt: TGTGCCAGCAGTTGGGGCGGACCCCAAGAGACCCAGTACTTC

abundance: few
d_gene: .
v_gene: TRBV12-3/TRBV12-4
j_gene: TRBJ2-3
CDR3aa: CASISLMTDTQYF
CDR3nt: TGTGCCAGCATTTCTTTGATGACAGATACGCAGTATTTT

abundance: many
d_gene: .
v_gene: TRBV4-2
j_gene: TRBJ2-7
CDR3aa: CASSQLDGVSEQYF
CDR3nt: TGTGCCAGCAGCCAACTGGACGGTGTTAGCGAGCAGTACTTC